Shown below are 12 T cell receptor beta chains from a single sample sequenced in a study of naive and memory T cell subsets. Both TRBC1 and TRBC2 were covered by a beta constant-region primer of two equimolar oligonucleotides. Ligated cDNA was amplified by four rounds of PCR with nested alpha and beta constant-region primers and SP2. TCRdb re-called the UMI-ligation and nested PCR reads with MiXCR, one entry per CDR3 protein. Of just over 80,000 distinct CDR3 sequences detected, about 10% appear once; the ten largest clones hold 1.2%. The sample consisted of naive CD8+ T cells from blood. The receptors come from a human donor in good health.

CDR3 protein: CASSVPRSDVQYF. CDR3 nucleotides: TGTGCCAGCAGCGTACCCCGCTCGGATGTGCAGTACTTC. The rearrangement links TRBV9 to TRBJ2-7; no definite D call. The CDR3 is 13 amino acids. Per germline, CDR1 SGDLS and CDR2 YYNGEE. V dropped 1 base and J dropped 9 bases, with 14 bases sitting between them.

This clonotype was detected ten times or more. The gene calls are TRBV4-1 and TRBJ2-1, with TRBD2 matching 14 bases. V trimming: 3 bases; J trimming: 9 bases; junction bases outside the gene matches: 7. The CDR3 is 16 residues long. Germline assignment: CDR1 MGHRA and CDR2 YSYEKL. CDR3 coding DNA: TGCGCCAGCAGCCAGGAAGGGACTAGCGGGAGCCTTGAGCAGTTCTTC. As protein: CASSQEGTSGSLEQFF.

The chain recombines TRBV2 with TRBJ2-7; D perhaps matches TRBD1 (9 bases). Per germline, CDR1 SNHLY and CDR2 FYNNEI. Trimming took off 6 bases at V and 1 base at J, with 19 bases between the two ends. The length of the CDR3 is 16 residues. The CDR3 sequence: CASSRGGTGRSYEQYF. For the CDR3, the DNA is TGTGCCAGCAGCCGGGGGGGGACAGGGCGATCCTACGAGCAGTACTTC.

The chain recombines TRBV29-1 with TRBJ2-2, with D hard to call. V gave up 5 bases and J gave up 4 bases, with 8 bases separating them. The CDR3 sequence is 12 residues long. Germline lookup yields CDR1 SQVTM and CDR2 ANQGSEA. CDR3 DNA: TGCAGCGTTCCCTCGAGCACCGGGGAGCTGTTTTTT. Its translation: CSVPSSTGELFF.

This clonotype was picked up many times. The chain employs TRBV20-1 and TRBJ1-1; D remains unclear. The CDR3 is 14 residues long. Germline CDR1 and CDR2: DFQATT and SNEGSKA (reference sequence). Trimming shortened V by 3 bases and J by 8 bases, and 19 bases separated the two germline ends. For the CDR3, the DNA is TGCAGTGCTAGCGATGGGGAGAACCGGCGCGAAGCTTTCTTT. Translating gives CSASDGENRREAFF.

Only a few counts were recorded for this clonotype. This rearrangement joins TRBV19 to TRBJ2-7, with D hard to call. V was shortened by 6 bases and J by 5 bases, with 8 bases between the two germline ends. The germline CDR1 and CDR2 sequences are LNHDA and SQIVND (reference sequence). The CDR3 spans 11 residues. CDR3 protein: CASRLGNEQYF. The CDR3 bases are TGTGCCAGTAGATTGGGTAACGAGCAGTACTTC.

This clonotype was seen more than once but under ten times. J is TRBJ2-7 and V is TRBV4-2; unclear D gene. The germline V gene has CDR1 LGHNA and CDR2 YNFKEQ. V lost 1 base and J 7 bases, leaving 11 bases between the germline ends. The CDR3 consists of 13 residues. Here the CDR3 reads CASSQATSREQYF. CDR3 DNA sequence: TGTGCCAGCAGCCAAGCGACCTCAAGGGAGCAGTACTTC.

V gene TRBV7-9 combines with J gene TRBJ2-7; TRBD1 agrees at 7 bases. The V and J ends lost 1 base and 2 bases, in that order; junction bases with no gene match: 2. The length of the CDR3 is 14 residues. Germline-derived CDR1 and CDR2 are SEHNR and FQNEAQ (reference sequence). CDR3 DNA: TGTGCCAGCAGCTTAGGGGACAGTCCCTACGAGCAGTACTTC. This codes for CASSLGDSPYEQYF.

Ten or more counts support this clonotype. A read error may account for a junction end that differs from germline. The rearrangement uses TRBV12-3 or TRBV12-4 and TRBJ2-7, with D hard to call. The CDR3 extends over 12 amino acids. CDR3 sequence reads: CASSLGSYEQYF. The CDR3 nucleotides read TGTGCCAGTAGTTTGGGGTCCTACGAGCAGTACTTC.

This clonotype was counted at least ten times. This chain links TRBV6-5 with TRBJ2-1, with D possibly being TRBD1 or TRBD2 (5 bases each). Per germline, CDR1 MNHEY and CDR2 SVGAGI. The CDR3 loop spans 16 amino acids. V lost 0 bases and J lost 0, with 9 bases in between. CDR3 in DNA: TGTGCCAGCAGTTACTCGCGTGGGGGCTCCTACAATGAGCAGTTCTTC. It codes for CASSYSRGGSYNEQFF.

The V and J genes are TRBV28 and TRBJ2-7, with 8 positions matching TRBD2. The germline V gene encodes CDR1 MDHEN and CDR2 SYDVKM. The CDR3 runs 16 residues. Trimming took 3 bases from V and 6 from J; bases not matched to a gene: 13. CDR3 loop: CASSFTSGGQVCEQYF. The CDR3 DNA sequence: TGTGCCAGCAGTTTTACGTCGGGAGGGCAAGTATGCGAGCAGTACTTC.

CDR3 nucleotide sequence: TGCAGTGCTAGGAGGGAAGGAGGCTCGTACGAGCAGTACTTC. Translating gives CSARREGGSYEQYF. This chain joins TRBV20-1 and TRBJ2-7; D may be TRBD2 (5 bases). From germline, CDR1 is DFQATT and CDR2 SNEGSKA (reference sequence). The CDR3 length is 14 residues. V was cut by 3 bases and J by 4 bases, with 16 bases left in between.